This TCR beta chain emerged from a study of cytomegalovirus exposure and HLA in healthy donors. PCR involved 60 Vbeta and 13 Jbeta primers. Only in-frame clones appear in the TCRdb table, and some are missing; sequencing was by immunoSEQ multiplex PCR. This table holds some 110,000 clones, around 74% found once. With 5 bases clipped from V and 3 bases from J, the junction kept 1 base outside the gene matches. Germline loops: CDR1 MDHEN, CDR2 SYDVKM. CDR3 length: 12 residues. The chain has TRBV28 and TRBJ2-7; 7 nucleotides line up with TRBD1. Input material: PBMCs. The receptor was derived from a man younger than 45 in good health and CMV-seropositive. The CDR3 sequence is CASSRQGYEQYF. The DNA for the CDR3 is TGTGCCAGCAGTCGACAGGGCTACGAGCAGTACTTC.